This entry concerns a single T cell receptor beta chain. The V gene's germline CDR1 is LNHNV and CDR2 YYDKDF (reference sequence). J was trimmed by 5 bases and V by 3 bases; bases with no gene match: 13. This CDR3 contains 18 residues. Profiled with immunoSEQ multiplex PCR; TCRdb holds only in-frame clones, not every one. The sample has about 89,000 clones; 94% are singletons. This specimen belongs to a study of T cell changes during pregnancy in multiple sclerosis. This sequence was found in a female donor in good health, enrolled as a control in a pregnancy study. The genes are TRBV15 and TRBJ2-7; 13 bases match TRBD2. The sequencing used peripheral blood, collected after pregnancy. Here the CDR3 DNA reads TGTGCCACCAGCAGGGGGCGGACTAGCGGGAGTTTCCCCCACGAGCAGTACTTC. It encodes CATSRGRTSGSFPHEQYF. The variable domain in full, with the rest retrieved from reference TRBV15 and TRBJ2-7, is DAMVIQNPRYQVTQFGKPVTLSCSQTLNHNVMYWYQQKSSQAPKLLFHYYDKDFNNEADTPDNFQSRRPNTSFCFLDIRSPGLGDTAMYLCATSRGRTSGSFPHEQYFGPGTRLTVT.